Sequencing of this TCR beta chain was carried out in a study of cytomegalovirus exposure and HLA in healthy donors. Notes on the study in general: Previously analyzed data showed that most TCR beta V segments were productive at a frequency of about 90% or about 30%. Analysis performed later found more than 15,000 TCR beta sequences associated with HLA alleles at 0.05 false discovery rate.

This CDR3 is 15 amino acids long. Germline assignment: CDR1 KGHSH and CDR2 LQKENI. Primers: 60 Vbeta forward and 13 Jbeta reverse. The table came from immunoSEQ multiplex PCR; TCRdb's copy has only in-frame clones and leaves some out. This table has around 130,000 clones, roughly four fifths appearing once. A remark on this clone: The antigen remains unidentified. Relative to the germline gene, one junction end is altered; a read error may explain this.

The chain couples TRBV18 to TRBJ2-5, with a possible D match to TRBD2 (6 bases). This TCR was recovered from a man aged 35 to 55 in good health and CMV-seronegative. The source material was PBMCs. The CDR3 region has the DNA TGTGCCAGCTCAGCTAACGCCGGGACTCAAGGGACCCAGTACTTC. Translated: CASSANAGTQGTQYF.